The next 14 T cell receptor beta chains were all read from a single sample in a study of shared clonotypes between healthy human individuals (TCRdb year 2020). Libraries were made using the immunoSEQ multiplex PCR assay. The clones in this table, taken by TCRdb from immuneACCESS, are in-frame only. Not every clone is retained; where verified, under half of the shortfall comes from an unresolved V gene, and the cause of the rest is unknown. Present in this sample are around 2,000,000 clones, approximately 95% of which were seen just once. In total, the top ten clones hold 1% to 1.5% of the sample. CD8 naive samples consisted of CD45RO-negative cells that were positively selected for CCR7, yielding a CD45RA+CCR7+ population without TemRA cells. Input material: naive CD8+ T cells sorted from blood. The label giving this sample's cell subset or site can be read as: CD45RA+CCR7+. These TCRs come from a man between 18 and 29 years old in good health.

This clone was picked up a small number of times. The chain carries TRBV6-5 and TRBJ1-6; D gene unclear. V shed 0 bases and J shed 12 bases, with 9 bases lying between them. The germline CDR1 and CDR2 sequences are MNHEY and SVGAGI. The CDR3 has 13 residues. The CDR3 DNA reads TGTGCCAGCAGTTACTCGTATGGCGAACCCCTCCACTTT. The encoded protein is CASSYSYGEPLHF.

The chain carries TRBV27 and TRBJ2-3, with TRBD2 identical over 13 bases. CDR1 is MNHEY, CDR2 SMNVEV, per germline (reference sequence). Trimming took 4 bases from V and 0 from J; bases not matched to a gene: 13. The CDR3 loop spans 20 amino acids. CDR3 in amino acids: CASSYQGLAGEHTSTDTQYF. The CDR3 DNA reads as TGTGCCAGCAGTTATCAAGGACTAGCGGGGGAGCATACTAGCACAGATACGCAGTATTTT.

The CDR3 nucleotides are TGTGCCAGCAGCCCCTGGACAGGGTGGACTGAAGCTTTCTTT. Residues: CASSPWTGWTEAFF. This chain links TRBV5-6 with TRBJ1-1, with TRBD1 identical over 8 bases. The CDR3 consists of 14 residues. The V and J ends lost 4 bases and 5 bases, in that order; junction bases with no gene match: 7. CDR1 and CDR2 from the germline V gene are SGHDT and YYEEEE.

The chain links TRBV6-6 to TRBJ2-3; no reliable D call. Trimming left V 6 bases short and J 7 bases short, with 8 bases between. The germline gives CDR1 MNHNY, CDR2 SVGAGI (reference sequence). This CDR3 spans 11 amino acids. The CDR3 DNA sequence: TGTGCCAGCAGCTCCCCGAATACGCAGTATTTT. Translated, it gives CASSSPNTQYF.

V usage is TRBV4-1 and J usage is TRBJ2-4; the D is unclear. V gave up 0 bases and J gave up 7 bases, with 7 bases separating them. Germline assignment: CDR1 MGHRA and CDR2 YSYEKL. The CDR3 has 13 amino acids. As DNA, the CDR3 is TGCGCCAGCAGCCAAGACCCTCGCAACATTCAGTACTTC. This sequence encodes CASSQDPRNIQYF.

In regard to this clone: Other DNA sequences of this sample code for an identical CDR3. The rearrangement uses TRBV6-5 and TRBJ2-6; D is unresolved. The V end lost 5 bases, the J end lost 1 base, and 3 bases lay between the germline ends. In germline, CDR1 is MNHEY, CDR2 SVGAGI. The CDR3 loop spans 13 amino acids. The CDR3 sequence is CASSASGANVLTF. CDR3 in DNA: TGTGCCAGCAGTGCGTCTGGGGCCAACGTCCTGACTTTC.

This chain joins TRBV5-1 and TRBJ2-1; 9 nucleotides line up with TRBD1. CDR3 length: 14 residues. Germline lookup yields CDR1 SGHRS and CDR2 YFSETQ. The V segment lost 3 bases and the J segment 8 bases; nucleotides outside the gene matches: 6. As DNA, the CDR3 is TGCGCCAGCAGCTACCGGGACAGGGAGGATGAGCAGTTCTTC. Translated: CASSYRDREDEQFF.

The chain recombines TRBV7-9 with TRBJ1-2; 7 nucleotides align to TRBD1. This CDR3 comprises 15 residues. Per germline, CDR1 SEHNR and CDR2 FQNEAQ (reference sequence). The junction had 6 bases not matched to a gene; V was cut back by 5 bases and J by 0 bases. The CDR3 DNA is TGTGCCAGCAGCGTAGGGACAGCGACTAACTATGGCTACACCTTC. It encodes CASSVGTATNYGYTF.

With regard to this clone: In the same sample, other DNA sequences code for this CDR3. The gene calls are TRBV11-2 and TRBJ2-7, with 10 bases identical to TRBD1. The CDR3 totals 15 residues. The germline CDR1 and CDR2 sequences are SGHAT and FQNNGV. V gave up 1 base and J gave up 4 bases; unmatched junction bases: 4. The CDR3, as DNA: TGTGCCAGCAGCTTAGGGACAGGGGGATTTTACGAGCAGTACTTC. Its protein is CASSLGTGGFYEQYF. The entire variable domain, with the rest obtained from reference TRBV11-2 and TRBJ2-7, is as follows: EAGVAQSPRYKIIEKRQSVAFWCNPISGHATLYWYQQILGQGPKLLIQFQNNGVVDDSQLPKDRFSAERLKGVDSTLKIQPAKLEDSAVYLCASSLGTGGFYEQYFGPGTRLTVT.

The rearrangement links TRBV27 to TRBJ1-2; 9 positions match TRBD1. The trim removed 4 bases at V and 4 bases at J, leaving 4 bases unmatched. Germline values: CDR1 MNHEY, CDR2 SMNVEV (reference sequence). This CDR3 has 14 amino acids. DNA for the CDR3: TGTGCCAGCAGTTGGACAGGGGCGAGCTATGGCTACACCTTC. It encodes CASSWTGASYGYTF.

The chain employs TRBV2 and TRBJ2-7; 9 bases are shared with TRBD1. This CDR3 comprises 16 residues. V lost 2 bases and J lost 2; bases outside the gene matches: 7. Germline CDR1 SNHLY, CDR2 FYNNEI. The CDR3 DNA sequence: TGTGCCAGCAGTGAATCGCCCGGGACAGGGCCCTACGAGCAGTACTTC. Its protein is CASSESPGTGPYEQYF.

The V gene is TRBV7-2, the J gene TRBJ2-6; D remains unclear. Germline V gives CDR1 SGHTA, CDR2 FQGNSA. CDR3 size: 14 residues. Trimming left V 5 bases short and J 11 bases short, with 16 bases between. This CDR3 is CASSPQIIGDVLTF. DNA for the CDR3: TGTGCCAGCAGCCCCCAAATTATTGGCGACGTCCTGACTTTC.

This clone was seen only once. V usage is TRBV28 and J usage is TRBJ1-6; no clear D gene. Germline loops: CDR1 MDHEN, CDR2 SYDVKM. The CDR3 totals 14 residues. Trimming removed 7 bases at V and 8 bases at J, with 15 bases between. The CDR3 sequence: CASNMIPEDSPLHF. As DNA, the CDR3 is TGTGCCAGCAACATGATTCCGGAGGATTCACCCCTCCACTTT.

The chain's CDR3 is CASKVRERLGEQFF. The CDR3 DNA follows: TGCGCCAGCAAGGTGAGGGAACGGTTGGGTGAGCAGTTCTTC. The chain couples TRBV4-1 to TRBJ2-1; D possibly corresponds to TRBD2 (5 bases). The CDR3 runs 14 residues. Trimming took 7 bases from V and 9 from J, leaving 19 bases between them. The germline CDR1 and CDR2 sequences are MGHRA and YSYEKL.